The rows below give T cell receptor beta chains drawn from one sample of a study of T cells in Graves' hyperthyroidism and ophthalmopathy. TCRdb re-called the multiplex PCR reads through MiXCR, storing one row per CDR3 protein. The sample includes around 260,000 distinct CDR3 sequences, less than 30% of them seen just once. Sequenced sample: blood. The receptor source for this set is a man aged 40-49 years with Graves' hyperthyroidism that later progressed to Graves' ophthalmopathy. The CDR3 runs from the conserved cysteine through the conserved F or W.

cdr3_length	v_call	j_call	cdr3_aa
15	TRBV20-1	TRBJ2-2	CSANDRARNTGELFF
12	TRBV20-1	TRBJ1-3	CSARKIWDTIYF
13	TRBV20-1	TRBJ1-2	CSARGHAGYGYTF
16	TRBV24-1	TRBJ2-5	CATSEPGTGGRETQYF
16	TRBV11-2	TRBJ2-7	CASSLDPLKGIYEQYF
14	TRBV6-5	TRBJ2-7	CASTVPTGFYEQYF
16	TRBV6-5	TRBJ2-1	CASSYSGTLGYNEQFF
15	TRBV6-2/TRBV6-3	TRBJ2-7	CAGRVWGAQTYEQYF
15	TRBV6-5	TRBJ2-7	CASSYEDRGASEQYF
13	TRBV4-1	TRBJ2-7	CASSQTLAYEQYF
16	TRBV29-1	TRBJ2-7	CSVEDSGRAPGNEQYF
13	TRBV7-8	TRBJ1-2	CASSPPIVYGYTF
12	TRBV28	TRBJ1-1	CASSLNRDGTFF
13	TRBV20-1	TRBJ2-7	CSARGKGTHEQYF
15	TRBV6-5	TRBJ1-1	CASSFRTGWNTEAFF
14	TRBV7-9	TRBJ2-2	CARGTSGRPGELFF
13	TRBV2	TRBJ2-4	CASSIGQKNIQYF